This T cell receptor (beta chain) was observed in a study of blood T cell repertoires in COVID-19. This clone was seen more than once but under ten times. Germline trimming cut 3 bases from V and 2 bases from J; bases unmatched to any gene: 1. The CDR3 consists of 15 residues. CDR1 is LGHDT and CDR2 is YNNKEL in the germline V gene (reference sequence). TCRdb's table, derived via immunoSEQ multiplex PCR, lists solely in-frame clones and lacks some. Counted here are about 180,000 clones, approximately 86% occurring once; the ten biggest clones make up 6.9%. Sequenced sample: peripheral blood. The source of this sequence is an older man with COVID-19, enrolled during active disease. V and J are TRBV3-1 (or the pseudogene TRBV3-2) and TRBJ1-2; the match to TRBD1 covers 12 bases. This CDR3 is CASSQGTGGNYGYTF. The CDR3 coding sequence is TGTGCCAGCAGCCAGGGGACAGGGGGCAACTATGGCTACACCTTC.